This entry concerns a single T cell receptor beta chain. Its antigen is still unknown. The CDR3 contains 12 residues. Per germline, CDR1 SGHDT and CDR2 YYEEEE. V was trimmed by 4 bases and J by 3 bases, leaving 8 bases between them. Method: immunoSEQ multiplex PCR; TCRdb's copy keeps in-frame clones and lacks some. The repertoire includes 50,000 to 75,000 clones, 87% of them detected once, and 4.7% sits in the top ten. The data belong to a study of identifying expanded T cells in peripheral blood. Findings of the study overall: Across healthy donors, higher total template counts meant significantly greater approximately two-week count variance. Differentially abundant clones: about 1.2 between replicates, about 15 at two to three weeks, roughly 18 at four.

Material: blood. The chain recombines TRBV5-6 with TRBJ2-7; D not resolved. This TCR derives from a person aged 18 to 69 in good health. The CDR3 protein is CASSVNYYEQYF. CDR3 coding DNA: TGTGCCAGCAGCGTAAACTACTACGAGCAGTACTTC.